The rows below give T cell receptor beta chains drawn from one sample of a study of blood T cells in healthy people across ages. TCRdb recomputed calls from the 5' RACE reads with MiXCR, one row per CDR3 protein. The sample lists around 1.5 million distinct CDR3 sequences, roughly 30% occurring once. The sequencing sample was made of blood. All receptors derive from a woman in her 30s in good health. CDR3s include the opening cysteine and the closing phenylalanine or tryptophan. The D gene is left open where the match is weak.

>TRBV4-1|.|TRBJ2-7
CASSQNSQTSYEQYF
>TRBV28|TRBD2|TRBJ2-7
CASSSFRLAGGHEQYF
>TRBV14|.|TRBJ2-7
CASSQDAGKGYEQYF
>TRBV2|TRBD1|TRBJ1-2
CASTQDRDRGYTF
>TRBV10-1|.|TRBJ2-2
CASSGDRLNTGELFF
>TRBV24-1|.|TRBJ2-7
CATSDFPRGAWPDGRGSYEQYF
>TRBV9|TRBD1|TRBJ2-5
CASSVARGDRGGQETQYF
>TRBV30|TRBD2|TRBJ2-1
CAWRLAGAGNEQFF
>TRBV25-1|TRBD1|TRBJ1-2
CASSWTGLSYGYTF
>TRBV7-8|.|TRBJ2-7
CASSLGVIRTYEQYF
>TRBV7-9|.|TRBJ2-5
CASTDIGVGDLQETQYF
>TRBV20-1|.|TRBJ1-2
CSPERGADYGYTF
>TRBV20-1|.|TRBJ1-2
CSGGQTYSYTF
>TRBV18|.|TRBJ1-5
CASSPPLRQNRQPQHF
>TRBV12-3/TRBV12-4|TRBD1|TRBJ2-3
CASSPRTGTTDTQYF
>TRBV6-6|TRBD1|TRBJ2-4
CASRPGTGGVMDIQYF
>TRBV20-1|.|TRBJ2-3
CSARDVASRGTQYF
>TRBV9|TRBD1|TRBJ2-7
CASSPSGQGVHEQYF
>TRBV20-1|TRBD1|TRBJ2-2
CSARAFKGQGAVGELFF
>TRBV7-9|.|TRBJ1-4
CASSQSARGEKLFF
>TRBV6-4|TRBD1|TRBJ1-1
CASSGTGATEAFF
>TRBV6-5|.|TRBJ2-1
CASSYHPTLSNYNEQFF
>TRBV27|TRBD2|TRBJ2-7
CASSFSGEENEQYF
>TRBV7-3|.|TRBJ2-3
CASSLTPGGGTQYF
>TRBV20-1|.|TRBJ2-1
CSARDERGHKGYNEQFF
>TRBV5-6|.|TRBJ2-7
CASSLGHPYNEQYF
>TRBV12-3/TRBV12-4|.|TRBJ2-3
CASSLMGPDTQYF
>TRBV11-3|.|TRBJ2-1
CASSGRETGNEQFF
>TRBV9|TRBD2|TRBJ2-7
CVSSVDLAGGSGEQYF
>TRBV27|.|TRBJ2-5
CASSLYRERAETQYF
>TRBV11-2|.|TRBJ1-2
CVSSLDQGAYGYTF
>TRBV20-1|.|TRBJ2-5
CSALPPLYQETQYF
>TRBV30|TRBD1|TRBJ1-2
CAWNRDSGGYTF
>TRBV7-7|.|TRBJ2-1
CASSLAPGFSYNGQFF
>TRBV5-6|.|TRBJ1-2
CASSLVPARYGYTF
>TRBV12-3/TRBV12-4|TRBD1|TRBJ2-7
CASSSTGVYEQYF
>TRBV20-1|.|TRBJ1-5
CSAVSTQGQRQPQHF
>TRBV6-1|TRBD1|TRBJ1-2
CASSVHGRAGGASRRLYGYTF
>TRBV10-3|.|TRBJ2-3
CAISDPTGPAHTQYF
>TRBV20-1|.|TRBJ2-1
CSARDENGSGSYNEQFF
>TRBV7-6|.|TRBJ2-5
CASSYTGKETQYF
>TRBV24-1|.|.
CATSEGAIETQYF
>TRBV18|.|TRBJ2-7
CASSPTEAALMGEQYF
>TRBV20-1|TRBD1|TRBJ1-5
CSARAGTATNQPQHF
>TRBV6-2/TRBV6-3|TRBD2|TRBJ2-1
CASSYYPERGAYNEQFF
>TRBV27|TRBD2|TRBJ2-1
CASSSTSPSSYNEQFF
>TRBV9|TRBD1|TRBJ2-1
CASSVGEGQGADNEQFF
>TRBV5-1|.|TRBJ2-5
CASSLWSEYQETQYF
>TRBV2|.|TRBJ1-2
CASSEQGNPYGHTF
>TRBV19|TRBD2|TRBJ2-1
CASSIDPSGYNEQFF
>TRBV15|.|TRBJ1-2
CATSRDSAPGDGYTF
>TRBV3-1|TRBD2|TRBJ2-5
CASSPKKAGGPNEQYF
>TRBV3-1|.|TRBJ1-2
CASSHGAANYGYTF